This entry is about one T cell receptor beta chain. This record belongs to a study of quantifying T cell responses using KT2 cells. About the research overall: RNA was reverse transcribed with TCR alpha and beta constant-region primers.

Each cDNA got a UMI-containing oligo ligated at its 3' end. An equimolar mix of RC1.1 and RC1.2 primed the beta chain across TRBC1 and TRBC2. TCRdb passed the UMI-ligation and nested PCR reads through MiXCR, listing each CDR3 protein once. The table has 50,000 to 70,000 distinct CDR3 sequences, more than 9% seen once. The sequencing sample was made of PBMCs spiked with cells of the T cell clone KT2. The origin of this receptor is a human donor.

CDR3: CASSPSGRRETQYF. CDR3 nucleotides: TGTGCCAGCAGCCCTAGCGGGCGGAGAGAGACCCAGTACTTC. V usage is TRBV9 and J usage is TRBJ2-5; 8 bases map to TRBD2. The CDR3 has 14 residues. CDR1 and CDR2 (germline): SGDLS, YYNGEE. V shed 4 bases, J shed 4 bases, and the junction held 6 bases outside the gene matches.